This T cell receptor beta chain was recovered during a study of long-term antiretroviral therapy in people with HIV. Survey-level resolution applied to immunoSEQ assay v3.0. TCRdb keeps only in-frame clones here, not all; method: immunoSEQ multiplex PCR. The sample contains 30,000 or so clones, over 90% of which appear only once. Germline CDR1 is SGHAT and CDR2 is FQNNGV. This CDR3 has 18 amino acids. The V end lost 2 bases, the J end lost 2 bases, and 21 bases lay between the germline ends. Specimens carried roughly 0.9-10 million cryopreserved PBMC before DNA extraction. This material consisted of unsorted PBMCs, taken 6.2 years after starting antiretroviral therapy. The chain links TRBV11-2 to TRBJ1-1; no reliable D call. The clonotype originates from a man between 35 and 55 years old with HIV. The CDR3 bases are TGTGCCAGCAGCTTAATCCCCTGGGGTTCAAGGGCCAACACTGAAGCTTTCTTT. Protein sequence: CASSLIPWGSRANTEAFF.